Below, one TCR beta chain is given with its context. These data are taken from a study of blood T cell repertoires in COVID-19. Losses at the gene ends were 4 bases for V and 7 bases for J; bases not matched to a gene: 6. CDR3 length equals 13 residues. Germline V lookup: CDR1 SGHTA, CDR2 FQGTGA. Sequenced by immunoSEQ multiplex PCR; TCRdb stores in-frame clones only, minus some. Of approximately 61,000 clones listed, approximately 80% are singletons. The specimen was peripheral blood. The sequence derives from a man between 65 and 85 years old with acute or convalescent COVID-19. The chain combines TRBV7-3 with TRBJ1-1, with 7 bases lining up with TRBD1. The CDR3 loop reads CASSSKRDSEAFF. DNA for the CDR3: TGTGCCAGCAGCTCTAAACGGGACAGTGAAGCTTTCTTT.